Below, 9 T cell receptor beta chains from the same sample are listed, as sequenced in a study of shared clonotypes between healthy human individuals (dated by TCRdb to between 2020 and 2021). Library preparation used the immunoSEQ multiplex PCR assay. Imported from immuneACCESS, the table was reduced by TCRdb to in-frame sequences with V and J called. These copies leave out some clones; in studies compared against another copy, an unresolved V gene accounts for under half, and the cause of the remainder is not known. This sample lists fewer than 2.5 million clones; roughly 93% were detected once. The ten largest clones capture approximately 0.36% of the sample. The sequencing input was naive CD4+ T cells from PBMCs. The cell subset or site label for this specimen denotes: CD45RA+ positively selected. The origin of the receptors is a man aged 18 to 29 in good health. Some clones in this sample may be carry-over from other donors' samples.

Concerning this clone itself: Other nucleotide sequences in the sample specify the same CDR3. The V and J genes are TRBV5-1 and TRBJ2-5; the D gene is possibly TRBD1 (6 bases). The CDR3 extends over 13 amino acids. CDR1 is SGHRS, CDR2 YFSETQ, per germline. The V and J ends lost 0 bases and 3 bases respectively, with 6 bases between them. CDR3 coding DNA: TGCGCCAGCAGCTTGGAGGGGGAAGAGACCCAGTACTTC. This sequence encodes CASSLEGEETQYF.

This clone was observed a single time. Written as DNA, the CDR3 is TGTGCCAGCAGCTTAGAGCCCCGCCGCAGGGAAGGTTATGGCTACACCTTC. Protein sequence: CASSLEPRRREGYGYTF. The chain uses TRBV7-9 and TRBJ1-2, with D maybe TRBD1 (5 bases). Trimming took off 1 base at V and 5 bases at J, with 20 bases between the two ends. The germline V gene has CDR1 SEHNR and CDR2 FQNEAQ (reference sequence). This CDR3 is 17 amino acids long.

This clone showed up just a few times. Other DNA sequences of this sample code for an identical CDR3. The gene calls are TRBV7-9 and TRBJ1-5; D not resolved. Germline lookup yields CDR1 SEHNR and CDR2 FQNEAQ (reference sequence). There are 13 residues in the CDR3. Between the trimmed V and J ends, which lost 1 base and 5 bases, there was a span of 6 bases. The CDR3 spells CASSLGVDQPQHF. The CDR3 region has the DNA TGTGCCAGCAGCTTAGGTGTGGATCAGCCCCAGCATTTT.

Note on this clone: This sample includes further DNA sequences coding for the same CDR3. The rearrangement joins TRBV28 to TRBJ1-2; no firm D call. The germline CDR1 and CDR2 sequences are MDHEN and SYDVKM. The CDR3 extends over 13 amino acids. V dropped 2 bases and J dropped 3 bases, with 7 bases sitting between them. The CDR3 DNA sequence: TGTGCCAGCAGTTTAAGTACGGACTATGGCTACACCTTC. Its translation: CASSLSTDYGYTF.

V usage is TRBV7-6 and J usage is TRBJ2-1, with TRBD2 identical over 7 bases. V lost 1 base, J lost 0 bases, and 9 bases stayed unmatched. Germline CDR1 is SGHVS and CDR2 is FNYEAQ. The CDR3 is 18 residues long. The DNA for the CDR3 is TGTGCCAGCAGCTTAGACGCTTCTGGCGGGAGCTCCTACAATGAGCAGTTCTTC. This translates into CASSLDASGGSSYNEQFF.

The rearrangement uses TRBV15 and TRBJ2-5; a possible D gene is TRBD1 (5 bases). This CDR3 region has 15 residues. Trimming took off 0 bases at V and 1 base at J, with 9 bases between the two ends. Germline CDR1 is LNHNV and CDR2 is YYDKDF (reference sequence). CDR3 sequence reads: CATSRESGPQETQYF. The DNA for the CDR3 is TGTGCCACCAGCAGAGAGTCAGGGCCCCAAGAGACCCAGTACTTC. The whole variable domain, filled in from reference TRBV15 and TRBJ2-5, reads DAMVIQNPRYQVTQFGKPVTLSCSQTLNHNVMYWYQQKSSQAPKLLFHYYDKDFNNEADTPDNFQSRRPNTSFCFLDIRSPGLGDTAMYLCATSRESGPQETQYFGPGTRLLVL.

The rearrangement links TRBV28 to TRBJ2-2, with D hard to call. This CDR3 comprises 15 residues. Trimming cost V 6 bases and J 4 bases, with 15 bases left between them. Germline values: CDR1 MDHEN, CDR2 SYDVKM. CDR3 region: CASRPGESSTGELFF. The CDR3 bases are TGTGCCAGCAGGCCTGGCGAGAGTAGCACCGGGGAGCTGTTTTTT. Full variable domain (rest looked up from reference TRBV28 and TRBJ2-2): DVKVTQSSRYLVKRTGEKVFLECVQDMDHENMFWYRQDPGLGLRLIYFSYDVKMKEKGDIPEGYSVSREKKERFSLILESASTNQTSMYLCASRPGESSTGELFFGEGSRLTVL.

This rearrangement joins TRBV28 to TRBJ2-2; 9 bases fit TRBD1. V lost 6 bases and J lost 0; bases outside the gene matches: 11. The length of the CDR3 is 18 residues. CDR1 and CDR2 from the germline V gene are MDHEN and SYDVKM. The CDR3, as DNA: TGTGCCAGCAGGGGGACAGGGTGGAGATACGCGAACACCGGGGAGCTGTTTTTT. Protein: CASRGTGWRYANTGELFF.

This chain uses TRBV2 with TRBJ2-5; D might be TRBD2 (5 bases). Per germline, CDR1 SNHLY and CDR2 FYNNEI. The V end lost 6 bases, the J end lost 4 bases, and 12 bases lay between the germline ends. CDR3 size: 13 residues. DNA of the CDR3: TGTGCCAGCAGCGATACTAGTAGAGAGACCCAGTACTTC. Translated, it gives CASSDTSRETQYF.